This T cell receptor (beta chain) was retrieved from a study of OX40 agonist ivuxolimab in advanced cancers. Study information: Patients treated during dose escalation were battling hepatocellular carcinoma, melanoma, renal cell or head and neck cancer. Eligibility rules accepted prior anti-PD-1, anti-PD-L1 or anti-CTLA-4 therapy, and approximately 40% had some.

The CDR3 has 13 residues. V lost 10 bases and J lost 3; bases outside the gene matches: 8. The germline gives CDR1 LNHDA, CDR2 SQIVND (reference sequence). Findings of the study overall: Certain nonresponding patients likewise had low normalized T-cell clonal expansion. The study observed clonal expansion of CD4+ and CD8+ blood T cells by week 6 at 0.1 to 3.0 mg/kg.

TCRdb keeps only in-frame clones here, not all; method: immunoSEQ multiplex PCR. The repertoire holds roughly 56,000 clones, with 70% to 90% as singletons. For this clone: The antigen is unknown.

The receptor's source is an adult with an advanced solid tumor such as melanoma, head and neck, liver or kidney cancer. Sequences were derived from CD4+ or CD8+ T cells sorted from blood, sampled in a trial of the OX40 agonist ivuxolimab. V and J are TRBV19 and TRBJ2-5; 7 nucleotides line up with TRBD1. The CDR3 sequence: CATGDSLKETQYF. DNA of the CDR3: TGTGCCACCGGGGACAGCCTCAAAGAGACCCAGTACTTC.